This T cell receptor (beta chain) was captured by sequencing in a study of T cell responses to AZD1222 COVID-19 vaccine. TCRdb's table, derived via immunoSEQ multiplex PCR, lists solely in-frame clones and lacks some. Of 130,000 or so clones in the sample, about 90% were seen once. Trimming stripped 6 bases from V and 5 bases from J, with 14 bases between. The V gene's germline CDR1 is MRHNA and CDR2 SNTAGT. The CDR3 has 14 amino acids. Sequences were derived from peripheral blood, sampled on day 0 of AZD1222 vaccination. The source is an adult in good health. The rearrangement uses TRBV6-4 and TRBJ2-1, with TRBD1 as a possible D gene (6 bases). This chain's CDR3 is CASSPAGENNEQFF. In nucleotides, the CDR3 is TGTGCCAGCAGCCCGGCAGGGGAGAACAATGAGCAGTTCTTC.